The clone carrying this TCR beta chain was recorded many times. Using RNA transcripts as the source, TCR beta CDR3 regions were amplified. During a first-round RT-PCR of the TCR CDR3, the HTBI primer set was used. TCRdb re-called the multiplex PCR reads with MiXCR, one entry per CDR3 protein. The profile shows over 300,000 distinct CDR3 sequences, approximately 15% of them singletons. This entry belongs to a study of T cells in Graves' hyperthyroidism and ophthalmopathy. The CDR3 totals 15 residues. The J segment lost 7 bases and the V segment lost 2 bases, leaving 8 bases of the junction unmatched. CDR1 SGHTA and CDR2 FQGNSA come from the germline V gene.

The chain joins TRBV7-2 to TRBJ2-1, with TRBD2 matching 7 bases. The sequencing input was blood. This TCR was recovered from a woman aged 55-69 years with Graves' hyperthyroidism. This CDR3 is CASSLRGIAGNEQFF. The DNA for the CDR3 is TGTGCCAGCAGCTTACGGGGGATAGCGGGTAATGAGCAGTTCTTC.